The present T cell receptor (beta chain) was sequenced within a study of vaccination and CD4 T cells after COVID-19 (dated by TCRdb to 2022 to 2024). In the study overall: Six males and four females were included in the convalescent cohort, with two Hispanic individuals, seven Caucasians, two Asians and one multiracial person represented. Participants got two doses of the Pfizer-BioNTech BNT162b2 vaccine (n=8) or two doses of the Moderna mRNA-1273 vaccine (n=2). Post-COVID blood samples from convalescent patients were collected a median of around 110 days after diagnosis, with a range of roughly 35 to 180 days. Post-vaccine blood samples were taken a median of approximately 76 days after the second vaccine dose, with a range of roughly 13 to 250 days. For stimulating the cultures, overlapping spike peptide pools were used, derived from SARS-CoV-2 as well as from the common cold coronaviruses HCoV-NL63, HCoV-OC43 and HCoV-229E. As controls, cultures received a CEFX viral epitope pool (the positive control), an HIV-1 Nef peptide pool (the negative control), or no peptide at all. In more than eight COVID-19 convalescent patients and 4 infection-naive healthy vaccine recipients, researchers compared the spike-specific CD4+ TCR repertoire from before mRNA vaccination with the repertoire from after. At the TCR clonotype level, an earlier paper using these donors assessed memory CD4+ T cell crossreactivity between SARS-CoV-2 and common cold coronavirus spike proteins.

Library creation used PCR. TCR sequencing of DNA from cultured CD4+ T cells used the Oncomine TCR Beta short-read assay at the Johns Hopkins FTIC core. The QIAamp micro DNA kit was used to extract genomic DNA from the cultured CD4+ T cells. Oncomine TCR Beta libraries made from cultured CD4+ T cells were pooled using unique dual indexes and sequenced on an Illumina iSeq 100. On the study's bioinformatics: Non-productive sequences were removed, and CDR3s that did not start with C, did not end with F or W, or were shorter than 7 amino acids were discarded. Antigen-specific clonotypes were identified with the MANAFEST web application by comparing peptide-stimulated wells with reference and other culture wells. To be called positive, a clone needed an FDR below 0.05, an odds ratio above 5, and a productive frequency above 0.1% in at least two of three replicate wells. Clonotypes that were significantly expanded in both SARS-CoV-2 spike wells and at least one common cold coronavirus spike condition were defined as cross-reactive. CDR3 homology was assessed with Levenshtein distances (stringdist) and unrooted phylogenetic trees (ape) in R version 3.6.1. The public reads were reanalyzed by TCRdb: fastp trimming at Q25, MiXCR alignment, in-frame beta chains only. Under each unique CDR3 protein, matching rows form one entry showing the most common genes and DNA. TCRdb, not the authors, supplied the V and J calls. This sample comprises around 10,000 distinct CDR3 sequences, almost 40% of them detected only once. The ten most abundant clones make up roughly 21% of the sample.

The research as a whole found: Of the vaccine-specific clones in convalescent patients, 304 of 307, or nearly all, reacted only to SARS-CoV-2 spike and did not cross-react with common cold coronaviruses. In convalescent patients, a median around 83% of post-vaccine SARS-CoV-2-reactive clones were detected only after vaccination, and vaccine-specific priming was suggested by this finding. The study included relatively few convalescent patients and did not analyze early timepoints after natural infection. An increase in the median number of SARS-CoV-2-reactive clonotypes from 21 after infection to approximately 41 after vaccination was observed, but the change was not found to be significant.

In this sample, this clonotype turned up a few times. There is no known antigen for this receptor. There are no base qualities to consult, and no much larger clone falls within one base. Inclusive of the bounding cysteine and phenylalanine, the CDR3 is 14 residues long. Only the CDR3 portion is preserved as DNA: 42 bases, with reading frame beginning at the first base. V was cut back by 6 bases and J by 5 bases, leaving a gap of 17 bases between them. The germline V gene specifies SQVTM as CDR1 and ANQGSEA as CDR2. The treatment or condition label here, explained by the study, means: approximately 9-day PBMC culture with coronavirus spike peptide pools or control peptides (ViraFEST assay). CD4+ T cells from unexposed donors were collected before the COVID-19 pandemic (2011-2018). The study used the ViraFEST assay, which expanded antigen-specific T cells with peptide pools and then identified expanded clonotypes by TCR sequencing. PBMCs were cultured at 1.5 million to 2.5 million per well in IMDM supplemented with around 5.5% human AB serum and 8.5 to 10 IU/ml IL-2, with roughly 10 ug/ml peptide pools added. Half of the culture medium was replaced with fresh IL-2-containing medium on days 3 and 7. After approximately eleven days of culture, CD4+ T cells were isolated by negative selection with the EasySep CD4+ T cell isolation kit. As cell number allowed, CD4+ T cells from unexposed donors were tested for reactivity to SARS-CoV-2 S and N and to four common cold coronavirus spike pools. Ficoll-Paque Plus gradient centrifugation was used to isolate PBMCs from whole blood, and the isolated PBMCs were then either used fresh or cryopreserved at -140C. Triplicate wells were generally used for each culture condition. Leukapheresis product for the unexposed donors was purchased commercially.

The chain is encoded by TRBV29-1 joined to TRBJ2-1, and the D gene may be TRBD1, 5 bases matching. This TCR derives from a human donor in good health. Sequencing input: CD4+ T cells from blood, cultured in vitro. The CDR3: CSVPRGDYNNEQFF. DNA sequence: TGCAGCGTCCCTAGGGGCGATTACAACAATGAGCAGTTCTTC.